These 15 T cell receptor beta chains originate from one sample sequenced in a study of T cells after yellow fever vaccination. Using its own MiXCR run on the 5' RACE reads, TCRdb lists one record per CDR3 protein. The top ten clones hold just under 25% of a sample with over 300,000 distinct CDR3 sequences, over 4% of them seen once. The source was PBMCs, collected 5 days after the yellow fever booster vaccination. The receptors here all came from a young man who received the YFV17D yellow fever vaccine.

This clonotype was observed many times. The chain links TRBV6-4 to TRBJ2-2, with a possible D match to TRBD2 (5 bases). This CDR3 comprises 15 residues. Germline V CDR1 and CDR2: MRHNA, SNTAGT. V was pared by 5 bases and J by 6 bases, with 16 bases between. CDR3 nucleotide sequence: TGTGCCAGCAGTATTGGGCCAAACGGGGCCGGGGAGCTGTTTTTT. This encodes CASSIGPNGAGELFF.

This clonotype appeared a few times. The rearrangement joins TRBV14 to TRBJ1-6; D is perhaps TRBD1 (5 bases). CDR3 length equals 14 residues. The germline CDR1 and CDR2 sequences are SGHDN and FVKESK. Trimming cost V 4 bases and J 9 bases, with 13 bases left between them. CDR3 region: CASSPQGWFSPLHF. The DNA for the CDR3 is TGTGCCAGCAGCCCCCAGGGTTGGTTTTCACCCCTCCACTTT.

This clonotype was counted between two and nine times. This chain uses TRBV12-3 or TRBV12-4 with TRBJ2-2, with TRBD2 identical over 10 bases. The CDR3 runs to 18 residues. Germline trimming cut 1 base from V and 4 bases from J; bases unmatched to any gene: 9. CDR3 in DNA: TGTGCCAGCAGTTTAGGGCCTCCGGGACTAGCGCGCACCGGGGAGCTGTTTTTT. Translation: CASSLGPPGLARTGELFF.

The table lists this clonotype with many counts. The J gene is TRBJ2-2, the V gene TRBV6-1; tentatively, D is TRBD1 or TRBD2 (6 bases each). Deletions cut 2 bases from V and 7 bases from J, with 11 bases between. The CDR3 is 14 residues long. Germline loops: CDR1 MNHNS, CDR2 SASEGT. Written as DNA, the CDR3 is TGTGCCAGCAGTGAAACGGGGGCGATCGGGGAGCTGTTTTTT. It is translated as CASSETGAIGELFF.

Many counts were recorded for this clonotype. The genes are TRBV15 and TRBJ2-6; no firm D call. Deletions cut 1 base from V and 4 bases from J, with 8 bases between. CDR3 size: 15 residues. Looked up from germline, CDR1 is LNHNV and CDR2 is YYDKDF (reference sequence). The CDR3 reads CATSRGSRGANVLTF. The CDR3 bases are TGTGCCACCAGCAGAGGGAGCAGAGGGGCCAACGTCCTGACTTTC.

The chain links TRBV20-1 to TRBJ2-3; 10 bases fit TRBD2. Germline CDR1 and CDR2: DFQATT and SNEGSKA (reference sequence). This CDR3 is built from 16 residues. With 3 bases clipped from V and 4 bases from J, the junction kept 10 bases outside the gene matches. For the CDR3, the DNA is TGCAGTGCTAGGGGGGCCCCTAGCGGGGGATCAGATACGCAGTATTTT. Protein: CSARGAPSGGSDTQYF.

The gene calls are TRBV27 and TRBJ1-2; tentatively, D is TRBD1 (5 bases). CDR3 length equals 12 residues. In germline, CDR1 is MNHEY, CDR2 SMNVEV (reference sequence). V lost 2 bases to trimming and J lost 7 bases, with 8 bases between them. The CDR3 bases are TGTGCCAGCAGTTTACGGGGGTCTGGCTACACCTTC. Residues: CASSLRGSGYTF.

This clonotype was detected only a few times. J is TRBJ1-5 and V is TRBV10-3; D perhaps matches TRBD1 (6 bases). Germline-derived CDR1 and CDR2 are ENHRY and SYGVKD. V was pared by 10 bases and J by 0 bases, with 16 bases between. The CDR3 extends over 15 amino acids. The chain's CDR3 is CATKRGQDSNQPQHF. As DNA, the CDR3 is TGTGCCACGAAACGGGGACAAGATAGCAATCAGCCCCAGCATTTT.

This clonotype was counted between two and nine times. V usage is TRBV6-1 and J usage is TRBJ2-1; D is possibly TRBD1 or TRBD2 (5 bases each). Germline V gene lookup returns CDR1 MNHNS and CDR2 SASEGT. The CDR3 length is 15 residues. Trimming pared 2 bases from V and 7 bases from J, leaving 15 bases between. CDR3 nucleotides: TGTGCCAGCAGTGAAAGTCCGGGGACCGAAAATGAGCAGTTCTTC. It encodes CASSESPGTENEQFF.

This clonotype was observed a handful of times. The chain has TRBV7-9 and TRBJ1-3; D is undetermined. This CDR3 comprises 10 residues. The germline gives CDR1 SEHNR, CDR2 FQNEAQ (reference sequence). CDR3 protein: CAATGNTIYF. The CDR3 DNA is TGTGCTGCTACTGGAAACACCATATATTTT.

This clonotype showed up just a few times. The rearrangement joins TRBV7-2 to TRBJ2-1, with 9 bases fitting TRBD1. CDR1 SGHTA and CDR2 FQGNSA come from the germline V gene. Trimming cost V 1 base and J 7 bases; bases outside gene matches: 2. The CDR3 runs 14 residues. The CDR3 region has the DNA TGTGCCAGCAGCTTAGTGACAGGGGGGAATGAGCAGTTCTTC. It yields the protein CASSLVTGGNEQFF.

The chain has TRBV7-2 and TRBJ1-2; no clear D. The ends were cut back, 6 bases at V and 5 bases at J, with 10 bases in the middle. Germline V CDR1 and CDR2: SGHTA, FQGNSA. The CDR3 is 12 residues long. CDR3 amino acids: CASRTLKYGYTF. In nucleotides, the CDR3 is TGTGCCAGCAGAACTCTAAAGTATGGCTACACCTTC.

The V and J genes are TRBV19 and TRBJ2-7; perhaps D is TRBD1 or TRBD2 (5 bases each). CDR3 size: 14 residues. Germline-derived CDR1 and CDR2 are LNHDA and SQIVND (reference sequence). V lost 8 bases and J 4 bases, leaving 18 bases between the germline ends. Here the CDR3 reads CASSAGTSPYEQYF. The CDR3 nucleotides read TGTGCCAGTTCTGCCGGGACCTCTCCGTACGAGCAGTACTTC. The whole variable domain, remainder taken from reference TRBV19 and TRBJ2-7, is DGGITQSPKYLFRKEGQNVTLSCEQNLNHDAMYWYRQDPGQGLRLIYYSQIVNDFQKGDIAEGYSVSREKKESFPLTVTSAQKNPTAFYLCASSAGTSPYEQYFGPGTRLTVT.

This clonotype was seen repeatedly, ten times or more. Here the CDR3 reads CASSFGGGTEQYV. Written as DNA, the CDR3 is TGTGCCAGCAGCTTCGGCGGGGGCACCGAGCAGTACGTC. The rearrangement joins TRBV7-2 to TRBJ2-7, with TRBD2 as a possible D gene (7 bases). The CDR3 contains 13 residues. Germline CDR1 SGHTA, CDR2 FQGNSA. The ends were cut back, 3 bases at V and 6 bases at J, with 12 bases in the middle.

This clonotype was found a few times. This chain links TRBV10-3 with TRBJ1-2, with D perhaps matching TRBD1 (6 bases). Germline V gives CDR1 ENHRY, CDR2 SYGVKD. Trimming took off 10 bases at V and 2 bases at J, with 17 bases between the two ends. The CDR3 consists of 14 residues. This CDR3 reads CATRGGDRNYGYTF. The CDR3 region has the DNA TGTGCCACCCGAGGGGGTGACAGGAACTATGGCTACACCTTC.